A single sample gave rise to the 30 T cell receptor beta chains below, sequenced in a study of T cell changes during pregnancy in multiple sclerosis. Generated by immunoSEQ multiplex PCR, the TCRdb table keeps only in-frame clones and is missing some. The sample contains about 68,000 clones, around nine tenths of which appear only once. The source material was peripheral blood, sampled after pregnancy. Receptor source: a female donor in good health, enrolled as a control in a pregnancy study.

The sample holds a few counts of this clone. DNA for the CDR3: TGCGCCAGCAGCCAAGATTTACAGGCGGACACTGAAGCTTTCTTT. It yields the protein CASSQDLQADTEAFF. This rearrangement joins TRBV4-3 to TRBJ1-1; D may be TRBD1 (5 bases). The CDR3 totals 15 residues. Germline V gives CDR1 LGHNA, CDR2 YSLEER. Deletions cut 0 bases from V and 3 bases from J, with 11 bases between.

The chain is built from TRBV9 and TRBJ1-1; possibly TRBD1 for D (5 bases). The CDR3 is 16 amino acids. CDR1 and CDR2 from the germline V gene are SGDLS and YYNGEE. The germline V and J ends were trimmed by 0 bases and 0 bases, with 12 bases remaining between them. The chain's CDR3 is CASSVGSRGVNTEAFF. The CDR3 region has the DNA TGTGCCAGCAGCGTAGGCTCCCGGGGGGTGAACACTGAAGCTTTCTTT.

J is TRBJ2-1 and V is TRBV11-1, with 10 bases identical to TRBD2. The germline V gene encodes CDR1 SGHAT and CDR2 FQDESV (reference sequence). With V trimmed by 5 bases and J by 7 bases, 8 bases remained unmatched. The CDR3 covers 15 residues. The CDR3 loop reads CASSPQRGGRNEQFF. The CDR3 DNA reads TGTGCCAGCAGCCCACAGCGGGGGGGTCGGAATGAGCAGTTCTTC.

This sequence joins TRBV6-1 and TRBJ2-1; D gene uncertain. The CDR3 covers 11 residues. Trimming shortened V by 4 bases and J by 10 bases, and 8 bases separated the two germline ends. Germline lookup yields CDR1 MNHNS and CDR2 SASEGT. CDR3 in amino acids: CASSAGGEQFF. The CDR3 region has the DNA TGTGCCAGCAGTGCTGGCGGCGAGCAGTTCTTC.

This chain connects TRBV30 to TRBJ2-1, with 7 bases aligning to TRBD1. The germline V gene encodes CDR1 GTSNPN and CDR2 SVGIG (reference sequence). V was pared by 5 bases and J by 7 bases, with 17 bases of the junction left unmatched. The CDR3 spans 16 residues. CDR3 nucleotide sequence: TGTGCCTGGGGCCGGAGCATCCGACAGGGTCGGAATGAGCAGTTCTTC. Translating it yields CAWGRSIRQGRNEQFF.

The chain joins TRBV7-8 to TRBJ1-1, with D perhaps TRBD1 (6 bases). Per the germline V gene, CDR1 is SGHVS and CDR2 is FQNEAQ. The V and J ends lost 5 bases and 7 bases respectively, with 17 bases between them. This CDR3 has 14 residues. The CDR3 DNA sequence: TGTGCCAGCAGCCGCTTAGAGGGGGTGAGTGAAGCTTTCTTT. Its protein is CASSRLEGVSEAFF.

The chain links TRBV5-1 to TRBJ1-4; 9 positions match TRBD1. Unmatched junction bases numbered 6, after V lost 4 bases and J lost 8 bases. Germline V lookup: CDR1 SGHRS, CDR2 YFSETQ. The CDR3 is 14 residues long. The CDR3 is CASSQGQGIEKLFF. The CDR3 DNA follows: TGCGCCAGCAGCCAGGGACAGGGTATCGAAAAACTGTTTTTT.

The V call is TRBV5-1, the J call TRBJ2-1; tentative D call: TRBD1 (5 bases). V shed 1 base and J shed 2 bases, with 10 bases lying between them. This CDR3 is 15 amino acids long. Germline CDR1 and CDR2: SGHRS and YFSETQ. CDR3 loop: CASSLRQGTYNEQFF. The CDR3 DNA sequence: TGCGCCAGCAGCTTGAGGCAGGGTACCTACAATGAGCAGTTCTTC.

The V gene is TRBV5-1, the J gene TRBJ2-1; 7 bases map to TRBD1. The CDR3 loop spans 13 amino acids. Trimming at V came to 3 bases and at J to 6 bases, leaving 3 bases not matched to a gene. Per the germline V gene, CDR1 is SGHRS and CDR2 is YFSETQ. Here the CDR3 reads CASSYGQVNEQFF. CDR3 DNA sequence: TGCGCCAGCAGCTACGGACAGGTCAATGAGCAGTTCTTC.

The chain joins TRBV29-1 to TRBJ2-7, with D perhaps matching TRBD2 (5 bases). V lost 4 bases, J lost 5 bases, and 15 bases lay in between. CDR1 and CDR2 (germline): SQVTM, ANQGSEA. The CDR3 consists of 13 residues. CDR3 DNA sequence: TGCAGCGTTGGTTACGGGGAGCACCACGAGCAGTACTTC. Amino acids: CSVGYGEHHEQYF.

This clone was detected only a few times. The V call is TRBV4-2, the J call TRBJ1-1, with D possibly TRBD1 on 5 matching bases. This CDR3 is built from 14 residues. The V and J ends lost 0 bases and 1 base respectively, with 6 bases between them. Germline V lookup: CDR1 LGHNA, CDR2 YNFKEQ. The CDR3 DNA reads TGTGCCAGCAGCCAAGACGGGGGGAACACTGAAGCTTTCTTT. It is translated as CASSQDGGNTEAFF.

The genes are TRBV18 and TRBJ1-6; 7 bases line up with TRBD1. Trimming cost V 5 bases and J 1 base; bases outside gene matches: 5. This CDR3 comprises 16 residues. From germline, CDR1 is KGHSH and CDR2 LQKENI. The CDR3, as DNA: TGTGCCAGCTCAAAGGAACAGGGGTCCTATAATTCACCCCTCCACTTT. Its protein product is CASSKEQGSYNSPLHF.

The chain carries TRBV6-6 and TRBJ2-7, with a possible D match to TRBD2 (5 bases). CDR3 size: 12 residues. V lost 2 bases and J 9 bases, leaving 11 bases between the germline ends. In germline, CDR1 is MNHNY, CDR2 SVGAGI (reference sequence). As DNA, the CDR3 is TGTGCCAGCAGTTACGGCGTCAGCGGGCAGTACTTC. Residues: CASSYGVSGQYF.

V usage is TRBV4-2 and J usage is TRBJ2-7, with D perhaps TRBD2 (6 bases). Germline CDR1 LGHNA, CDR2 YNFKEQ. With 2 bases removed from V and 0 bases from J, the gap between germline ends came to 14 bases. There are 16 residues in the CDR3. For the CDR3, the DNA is TGTGCCAGCAGCCAATGGCAAACGACTAGCTCCTACGAGCAGTACTTC. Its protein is CASSQWQTTSSYEQYF.

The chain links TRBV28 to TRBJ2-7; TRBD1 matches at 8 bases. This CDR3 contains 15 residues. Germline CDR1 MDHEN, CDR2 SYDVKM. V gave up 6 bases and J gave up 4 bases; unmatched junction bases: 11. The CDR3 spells CASRRSRDRIYEQYF. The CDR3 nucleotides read TGTGCCAGCAGGCGGTCCCGGGACAGGATATACGAGCAGTACTTC.

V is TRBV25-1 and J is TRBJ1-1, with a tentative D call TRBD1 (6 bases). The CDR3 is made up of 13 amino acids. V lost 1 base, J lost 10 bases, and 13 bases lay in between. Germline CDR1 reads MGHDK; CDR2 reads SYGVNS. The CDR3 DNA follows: TGTGCCAGCAGTGAATCACCCAGGGGTCGAGCTTTCTTT. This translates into CASSESPRGRAFF. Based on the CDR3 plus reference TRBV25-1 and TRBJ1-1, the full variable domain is EADIYQTPRYLVIGTGKKITLECSQTMGHDKMYWYQQDPGMELHLIHYSYGVNSTEKGDLSSESTVSRIRTEHFPLTLESARPSHTSQYLCASSESPRGRAFFGQGTRLTVV.

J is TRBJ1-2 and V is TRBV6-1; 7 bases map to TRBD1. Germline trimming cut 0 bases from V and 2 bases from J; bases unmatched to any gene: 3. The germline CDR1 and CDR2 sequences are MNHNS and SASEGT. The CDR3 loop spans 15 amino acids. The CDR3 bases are TGTGCCAGCAGTGAAGCGGTCAGGGGGAACTATGGCTACACCTTC. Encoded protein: CASSEAVRGNYGYTF.

DNA for the CDR3: TGTGCCTTAGACAGCTCTGGGGCCAACGTCCTGACTTTC. Translated: CALDSSGANVLTF. J is TRBJ2-6 and V is TRBV30; D perhaps matches TRBD1 (5 bases). The CDR3 length is 13 residues. Trimming left V 7 bases short and J 0 bases short, with 7 bases between. CDR1 and CDR2 (germline): GTSNPN, SVGIG (reference sequence).

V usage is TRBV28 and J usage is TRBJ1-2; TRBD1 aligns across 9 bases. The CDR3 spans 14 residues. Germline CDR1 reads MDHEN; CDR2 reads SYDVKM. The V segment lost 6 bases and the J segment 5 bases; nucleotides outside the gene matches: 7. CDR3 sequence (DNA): TGTGCCAGCAGCCAACGGGGACAGGGATATGGCTACACCTTC. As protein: CASSQRGQGYGYTF.

The CDR3 reads CASSFNRDRPLSEQYF. CDR3 nucleotides: TGTGCCAGCAGCTTCAACCGGGACAGACCCTTGTCCGAGCAGTACTTC. V gene TRBV5-5 combines with J gene TRBJ2-7, with 7 bases that match TRBD1. In germline, CDR1 is SGHKS, CDR2 YYEKEE (reference sequence). Unmatched junction bases numbered 14, after V lost 2 bases and J lost 6 bases. CDR3 length: 16 residues.

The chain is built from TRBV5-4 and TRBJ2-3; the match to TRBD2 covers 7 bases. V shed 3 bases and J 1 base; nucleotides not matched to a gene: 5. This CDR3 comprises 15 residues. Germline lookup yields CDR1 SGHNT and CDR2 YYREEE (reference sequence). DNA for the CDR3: TGTGCCAGCAGCTACGGGGGGTTAGGCACAGATACGCAGTATTTT. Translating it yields CASSYGGLGTDTQYF.

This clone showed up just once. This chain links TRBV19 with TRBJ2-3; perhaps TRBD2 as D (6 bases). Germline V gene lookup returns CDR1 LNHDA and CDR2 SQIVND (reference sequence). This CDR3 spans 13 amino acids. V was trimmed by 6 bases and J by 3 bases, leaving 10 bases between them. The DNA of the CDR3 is TGTGCCAGTAGCGGGAGTCGGACAGATACGCAGTATTTT. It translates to CASSGSRTDTQYF.

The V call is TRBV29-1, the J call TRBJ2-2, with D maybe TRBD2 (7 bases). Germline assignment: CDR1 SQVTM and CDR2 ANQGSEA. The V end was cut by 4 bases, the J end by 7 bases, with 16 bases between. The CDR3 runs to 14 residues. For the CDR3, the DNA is TGCAGCGTTGGGGCAACGGGGGGCGGCGGGGAGCTGTTTTTT. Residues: CSVGATGGGGELFF.

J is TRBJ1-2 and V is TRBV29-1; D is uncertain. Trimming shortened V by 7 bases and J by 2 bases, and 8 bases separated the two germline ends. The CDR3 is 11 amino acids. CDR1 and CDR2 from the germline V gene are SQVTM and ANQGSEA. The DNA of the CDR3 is TGCAGCGGTGGAGCGAACTATGGCTACACCTTC. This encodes CSGGANYGYTF.

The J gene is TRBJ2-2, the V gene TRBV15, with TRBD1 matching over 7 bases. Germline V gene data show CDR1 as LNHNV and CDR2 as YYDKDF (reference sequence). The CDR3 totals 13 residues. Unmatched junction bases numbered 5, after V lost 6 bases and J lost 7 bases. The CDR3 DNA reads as TGTGCCACCAGGTCGACAGGGATCGGGGAGCTGTTTTTT. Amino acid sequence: CATRSTGIGELFF.

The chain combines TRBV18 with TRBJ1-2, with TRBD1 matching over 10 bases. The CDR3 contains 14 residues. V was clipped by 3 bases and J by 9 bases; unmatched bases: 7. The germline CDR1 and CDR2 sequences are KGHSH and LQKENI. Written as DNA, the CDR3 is TGTGCCAGCTCACCGTTGCCGGGACAGGGGAGCTACACCTTC. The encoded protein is CASSPLPGQGSYTF.

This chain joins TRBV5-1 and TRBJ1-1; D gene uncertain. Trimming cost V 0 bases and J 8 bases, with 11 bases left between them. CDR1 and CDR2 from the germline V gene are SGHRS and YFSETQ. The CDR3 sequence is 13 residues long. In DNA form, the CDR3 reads TGCGCCAGCAGCTTGGCGGGGAACGTCGAAGCTTTCTTT. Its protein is CASSLAGNVEAFF.

CDR3 sequence (DNA): TGTGCCAGCAGCCCCCGGGACTTCGCCAAAAACATTCAGTACTTC. Amino acids: CASSPRDFAKNIQYF. This chain joins TRBV5-8 and TRBJ2-4; D may be TRBD2 (6 bases). V gave up 4 bases and J gave up 1 base, with 12 bases separating them. Per germline, CDR1 SGHTS and CDR2 YDEGEE. CDR3 length equals 15 residues.

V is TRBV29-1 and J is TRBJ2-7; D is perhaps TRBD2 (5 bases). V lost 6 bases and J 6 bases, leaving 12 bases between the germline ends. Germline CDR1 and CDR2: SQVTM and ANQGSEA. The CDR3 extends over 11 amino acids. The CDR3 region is CSVRSGSEQYF. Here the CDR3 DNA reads TGCAGCGTGCGGTCGGGGAGCGAGCAGTACTTC.

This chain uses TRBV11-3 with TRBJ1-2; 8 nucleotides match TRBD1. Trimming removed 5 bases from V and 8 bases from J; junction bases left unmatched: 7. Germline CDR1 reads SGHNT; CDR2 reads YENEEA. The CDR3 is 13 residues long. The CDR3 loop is CASSHGQGRGYTF. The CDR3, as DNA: TGTGCCAGCAGCCACGGACAGGGTCGAGGCTACACCTTC.